The 16 T cell receptor beta chains below all came from one sample that was sequenced in a study of early T cells in non-severe SARS-CoV-2 infection. TCRdb reprocessed the 5' RACE reads with MiXCR, giving one entry per CDR3 protein. This table has about 48,000 distinct CDR3 sequences, 6% to 8% appearing once. The sequences come from whole blood, collected at baseline. The receptors stem from an adult who was a healthcare worker with PCR-confirmed SARS-CoV-2 infection or an uninfected control (not recorded which).

This clonotype has at least ten counts. This chain uses TRBV29-1 with TRBJ1-2; D gene ambiguous. This CDR3 has 10 residues. Deletions cut 1 base from V and 4 bases from J, with 1 base between. CDR1 and CDR2 (germline): SQVTM, ANQGSEA. The CDR3 coding sequence is TGCAGCGTTGAAGTCTATGGCTACACCTTC. Residues: CSVEVYGYTF.

The CDR3, as DNA: TGCAGTGCTAGGATACAGGGACTTAATTCACCCCTCCACTTT. The encoded protein is CSARIQGLNSPLHF. The chain has TRBV20-1 and TRBJ1-6, with a tentative D call TRBD1 (6 bases). V dropped 3 bases and J dropped 6 bases, with 12 bases sitting between them. Germline assignment: CDR1 DFQATT and CDR2 SNEGSKA (reference sequence). This CDR3 is built from 14 residues.

This clonotype was counted many times. The V and J genes are TRBV7-8 and TRBJ2-3; 11 nucleotides align to TRBD2. The CDR3 is 15 amino acids. Germline CDR1 is SGHVS and CDR2 is FQNEAQ. J was trimmed by 5 bases and V by 5 bases; bases with no gene match: 6. The CDR3 sequence: CASSPELAGVDTQYF. Written as DNA, the CDR3 is TGTGCCAGCAGCCCGGAACTAGCGGGAGTAGATACGCAGTATTTT.

The CDR3 is CASSSTGVTGELFF. CDR3 DNA: TGTGCCAGCAGCTCGACCGGGGTCACCGGGGAGCTGTTTTTT. The chain has TRBV12-3 or TRBV12-4 and TRBJ2-2; D might be TRBD2 (5 bases). V was clipped by 6 bases and J by 4 bases, with 12 bases between them. The length of the CDR3 is 14 residues.

This clonotype showed up many times. V usage is TRBV28 and J usage is TRBJ2-7; D unresolved. Germline CDR1 and CDR2: MDHEN and SYDVKM. Trimming removed 6 bases at V and 4 bases at J, with 7 bases between. The length of the CDR3 is 11 residues. The CDR3 nucleotides are TGTGCCAGCAGCGCTAGGTACGAGCAGTACTTC. Its protein product is CASSARYEQYF.

Only a few counts were recorded for this clonotype. The genes are TRBV20-1 and TRBJ2-1, with D possibly matching TRBD2 (6 bases). The CDR3 runs to 16 residues. Germline lookup yields CDR1 DFQATT and CDR2 SNEGSKA (reference sequence). The germline V and J ends were trimmed by 1 base and 0 bases, with 13 bases remaining between them. Here the CDR3 reads CSARVWAGSSYNEQFF. The CDR3 DNA sequence: TGCAGTGCTAGAGTATGGGCGGGGAGCTCCTACAATGAGCAGTTCTTC.

This clonotype was observed a few times. The rearrangement uses TRBV4-1 and TRBJ2-2; 10 bases agree with TRBD2. This CDR3 is built from 15 residues. The germline V gene encodes CDR1 MGHRA and CDR2 YSYEKL. J lost 8 bases, V lost 4 bases, and 7 bases had no gene match. CDR3 sequence (DNA): TGCGCCAGCAGCCCCGGGACTAGCGTTTCGGGGGAGCTGTTTTTT. Protein sequence: CASSPGTSVSGELFF.

This clonotype has just a few counts. The V gene is TRBV29-1, the J gene TRBJ2-1; no clear D gene. Germline CDR1 SQVTM, CDR2 ANQGSEA. The CDR3 consists of 10 residues. Between the trimmed V and J ends, which lost 5 bases and 7 bases, there was a span of 6 bases. The CDR3 loop reads CSVIGNEQFF. Here the CDR3 DNA reads TGCAGCGTTATCGGAAATGAGCAGTTCTTC.

The sample holds many counts of this clonotype. This rearrangement joins TRBV7-9 to TRBJ1-6, with 8 bases matching TRBD1. Germline CDR1 and CDR2: SEHNR and FQNEAQ (reference sequence). V gave up 3 bases and J gave up 7 bases; unmatched junction bases: 2. This CDR3 comprises 14 residues. The CDR3 reads CASSLTGDNSPLHF. The DNA of the CDR3 is TGTGCCAGCAGCTTGACAGGGGACAATTCACCCCTCCACTTT.

The chain employs TRBV19 and TRBJ1-5; D might be TRBD1 (5 bases). This CDR3 has 13 residues. Trimming shortened V by 0 bases and J by 7 bases, and 7 bases separated the two germline ends. The germline gives CDR1 LNHDA, CDR2 SQIVND (reference sequence). CDR3 sequence reads: CASSIEAGQPQHF. DNA for the CDR3: TGTGCCAGTAGTATAGAGGCAGGGCAGCCCCAGCATTTT.

This chain links TRBV20-1 with TRBJ2-1; no clear D gene. Trimming took off 0 bases at V and 4 bases at J, with 10 bases between the two ends. From germline, CDR1 is DFQATT and CDR2 SNEGSKA (reference sequence). The CDR3 covers 14 residues. The CDR3 spells CSARDLLQYNEQFF. CDR3 sequence (DNA): TGCAGTGCTAGAGATCTATTACAGTACAATGAGCAGTTCTTC.

This clonotype appeared many times. The chain links TRBV29-1 to TRBJ2-3; D might be TRBD2 (6 bases). The germline V gene has CDR1 SQVTM and CDR2 ANQGSEA. The CDR3 sequence is 14 residues long. Trimming shortened V by 0 bases and J by 3 bases, and 10 bases separated the two germline ends. In DNA, the CDR3 is TGCAGCGTTGAAGACGGGAGTATAACAGATACGCAGTATTTT. Protein product: CSVEDGSITDTQYF.

This clonotype has at least ten counts. V usage is TRBV7-2 and J usage is TRBJ1-2, with TRBD1 as a possible D gene (5 bases). V was trimmed by 6 bases and J by 6 bases, leaving 20 bases between them. Germline CDR1 reads SGHTA; CDR2 reads FQGNSA. The CDR3 extends over 15 amino acids. DNA of the CDR3: TGTGCCAGCAGAGAAAGGGGACTGTGGGAGGATGGCTACACCTTC. It encodes CASRERGLWEDGYTF.

J is TRBJ2-1 and V is TRBV20-1, with a tentative D call TRBD2 (6 bases). The germline gives CDR1 DFQATT, CDR2 SNEGSKA (reference sequence). With 4 bases removed from V and 0 bases from J, the gap between germline ends came to 13 bases. The CDR3 runs to 15 residues. CDR3 sequence reads: CSANPSGGSYNEQFF. The CDR3 DNA follows: TGCAGTGCTAACCCCTCCGGGGGCTCCTACAATGAGCAGTTCTTC.

This clonotype was detected only a few times. This rearrangement joins TRBV6-2 or TRBV6-3 to TRBJ1-5, with a tentative D call TRBD1 (6 bases). The CDR3 is made up of 15 amino acids. V was pared by 5 bases and J by 2 bases, with 13 bases between. Looked up from germline, CDR1 is MNHEY and CDR2 is SVGEGT. For the CDR3, the DNA is TGTGCCAGCAGTAGCACAGGGTCGGGCAATCAGCCCCAGCATTTT. Translating it yields CASSSTGSGNQPQHF.

In its sample, this clonotype was seen many times. The chain links TRBV28 to TRBJ1-1; no reliable D call. This CDR3 contains 14 residues. Trimming took off 6 bases at V and 0 bases at J, with 11 bases between the two ends. The germline V gene has CDR1 MDHEN and CDR2 SYDVKM. As DNA, the CDR3 is TGTGCCAGCAGACTTGGACTGCTGAACACTGAAGCTTTCTTT. Translation gives CASRLGLLNTEAFF.